This section outlines one T cell receptor beta chain sequence together with its context. Its target is unknown. V trimming: 0 bases; J trimming: 0 bases; junction bases outside the gene matches: 6. The CDR3 is 17 residues long. Germline lookup yields CDR1 SGHRS and CDR2 YFSETQ. This sample is drawn from a study of T cell responses to AZD1222 COVID-19 vaccine. Study results and limitations: Vaccine-associated CD4 TCRs spanned spike, dominant at 160-218 and 743-854. Donors were largely white British and mainly female; clonal diversity was possibly underestimated. Only a handful of AZD1222 recipients, about six in all, had baseline seropositivity. Spike-specific TCR breadth rose after two AZD1222 doses, and depth rose as well.

Using immunoSEQ multiplex PCR, the repertoire was profiled, and TCRdb retains in-frame clones only, with some absent. This repertoire shows around 140,000 clones, about 92% found once; its top ten account for approximately 12%. The V call is TRBV5-1, the J call TRBJ2-3, with TRBD1 matching over 8 bases. The source was peripheral blood, collected after recovery from COVID-19. This clonotype originated in an adult who had recovered from COVID-19. CDR3 DNA: TGCGCCAGCAGCTTGGGGACAGGGTTGTACAGCACAGATACGCAGTATTTT. Its translation is CASSLGTGLYSTDTQYF.